The present entry profiles one T cell receptor beta chain with its context. In germline, CDR1 is SNHLY, CDR2 FYNNEI. The CDR3 runs to 13 residues. The V end lost 7 bases, the J end lost 8 bases, and 15 bases lay between the germline ends. TCRdb's copy holds only in-frame clones and misses some; the assay was immunoSEQ multiplex PCR. The sample includes 100,000 to 120,000 clones, less than 75% of them seen just once. This sample stems from a study of blood T cell repertoires in COVID-19. Study in general: From the United States, Italy and Spain came samples of acute and convalescent COVID-19.

The sequenced sample consisted of peripheral blood. This chain links TRBV2 with TRBJ2-4, with D possibly being TRBD1 (6 bases). This receptor was obtained from a woman aged 40 to 55 with acute or convalescent COVID-19. The CDR3 bases are TGTGCCAGCAACCTACAGGGTTTGGACATTCAGTACTTC. Protein: CASNLQGLDIQYF.